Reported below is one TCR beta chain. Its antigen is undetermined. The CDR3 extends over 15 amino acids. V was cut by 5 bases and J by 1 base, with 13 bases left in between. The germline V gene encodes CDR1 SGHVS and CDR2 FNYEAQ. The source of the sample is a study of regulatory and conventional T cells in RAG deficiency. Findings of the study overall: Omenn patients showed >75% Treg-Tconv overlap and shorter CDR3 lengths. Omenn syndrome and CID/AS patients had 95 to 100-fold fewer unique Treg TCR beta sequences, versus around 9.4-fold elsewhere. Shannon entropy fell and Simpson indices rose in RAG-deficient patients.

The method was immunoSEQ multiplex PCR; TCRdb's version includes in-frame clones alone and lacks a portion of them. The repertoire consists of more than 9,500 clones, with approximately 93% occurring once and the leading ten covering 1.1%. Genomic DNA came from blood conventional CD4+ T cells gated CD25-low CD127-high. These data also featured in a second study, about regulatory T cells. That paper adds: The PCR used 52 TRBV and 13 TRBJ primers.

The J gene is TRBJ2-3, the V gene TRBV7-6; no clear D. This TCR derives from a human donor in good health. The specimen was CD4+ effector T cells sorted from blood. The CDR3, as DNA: TGTGCCAGCAGCCGGAGCCCCGGTGGCACAGATACGCAGTATTTT. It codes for CASSRSPGGTDTQYF.